One and the same sample provided the 2 T cell receptor beta chains below, sequenced in a study of prognosis after radiotherapy for stage I lung cancer. Two-round multiplex PCR amplified TCR beta CDR3 from genomic DNA. First-round PCR used primers specific to each TRBV and TRBJ gene. One entry per CDR3 protein, called by TCRdb with MiXCR from the multiplex PCR reads. The sample yields fewer than 25,000 distinct CDR3 sequences, roughly two fifths seen once. Material: PBMCs, obtained before or after stereotactic body radiation therapy (not recorded which). These receptors all stem from a donor older than 45 with non-small cell lung cancer.

This clonotype was detected many times. This rearrangement joins TRBV6-1 to TRBJ2-3; 8 positions agree with TRBD1. This CDR3 is 15 amino acids long. Trimming at V came to 9 bases and at J to 5 bases, leaving 13 bases not matched to a gene. Germline V gene lookup returns CDR1 MNHNS and CDR2 SASEGT. CDR3 sequence: CASKAPGQVIDTQYF. The CDR3, as DNA: TGTGCCAGTAAAGCCCCGGGACAGGTGATAGATACGCAGTATTTT.

About this clonotype itself: A far larger clone is just one base off, so this is likely a read error. The chain uses TRBV11-2 and TRBJ2-3, with 9 bases matching TRBD1. J lost 0 bases, V lost 5 bases, and 6 bases had no gene match. This CDR3 has 16 amino acids. The germline V gene has CDR1 SGHAT and CDR2 FQNNGV. The CDR3 DNA follows: TGTGCCAGCAGCCCCCGGGACAGGGAGAGCACAGATACGCAGTATTTT. Its protein product is CASSPRDRESTDTQYF.